The next 3 T cell receptor beta chains were all read from a single sample in a study of T cell responses to AZD1222 COVID-19 vaccine (dated by TCRdb to the early 2020s). According to the study, the label for this sample's time point signals: baseline before first vaccination. Libraries were prepared through the immunoSEQ multiplex PCR assay. TCRdb holds this immuneACCESS table with in-frame rearrangements only. Some clones are missing; in checked studies, unresolved V genes explain under half, and the rest has no known cause. In all, the sample holds around 120,000 clones, and roughly 90% of those were seen once. The ten largest clones capture 14% of the sample. Sample: peripheral blood, taken on day 0 of AZD1222 vaccination. The receptors originated from an adult in good health.

The chain links TRBV19 to TRBJ2-7, with TRBD1 as a possible D gene (7 bases). The CDR3 length is 20 residues. Per germline, CDR1 LNHDA and CDR2 SQIVND (reference sequence). The V and J ends lost 9 bases and 4 bases respectively, with 37 bases between them. CDR3 nucleotides: TGTGCCAGGGAGGCGTGTGCGGAACAGGGGATAAGCGGGCTAACATACGAGCAGTACTTC. Translated: CAREACAEQGISGLTYEQYF.

The rearrangement joins TRBV19 to TRBJ2-1, with D possibly being TRBD1 (5 bases). This CDR3 is 13 amino acids long. CDR1 is LNHDA and CDR2 is SQIVND in the germline V gene (reference sequence). The V and J ends lost 1 base and 7 bases respectively, with 8 bases between them. The CDR3 loop is CASSIVGVNEQFF. CDR3 sequence (DNA): TGTGCCAGTAGTATAGTAGGGGTGAATGAGCAGTTCTTC.

The genes are TRBV6-2 or TRBV6-3 and TRBJ1-4; TRBD1 might be the D (5 bases). Deletions cut 5 bases from V and 0 bases from J, with 22 bases between. Germline CDR1 is MNHEY and CDR2 is SVGEGT. The CDR3 runs 19 residues. The CDR3 DNA reads as TGTGCCAGCAGTGACCCGGGACCATCGATTGGTGCAACTAATGAAAAACTGTTTTTT. Its translation: CASSDPGPSIGATNEKLFF.